This T cell receptor beta chain was found in a study of OX40 agonist ivuxolimab in advanced cancers. Study overall: Partial responses, seen in three patients, involved one hepatocellular carcinoma and two cutaneous melanomas.

A word on this clone: No antigen is known for it.

Exclusion of a patient followed from autoimmune disease history or systemic immunosuppression. Samples were taken at baseline and on day 1 of cycles 4 and 7. Profiled with immunoSEQ multiplex PCR; TCRdb holds only in-frame clones, not every one. The data hold some 61,000 clones, with roughly 80% observed a single time. Study findings and constraints: Within 6 weeks, CD4+ and CD8+ blood T cells expanded clonally at 0.1 to 3.0 mg/kg.

The receptor comes from an adult with an advanced solid tumor such as melanoma, head and neck, liver or kidney cancer. The sample consisted of CD4+ or CD8+ T cells sorted from blood, taken in a trial of the OX40 agonist ivuxolimab.

In DNA form, the CDR3 reads TGTGCCAGCAGTTACTCGACGGCATCGGTTCGGAACACCATATATTTT. This encodes CASSYSTASVRNTIYF. This rearrangement joins TRBV6-5 to TRBJ1-3, with D uncertain. This CDR3 is 16 amino acids long. Trimming left V 0 bases short and J 7 bases short, with 16 bases between. Germline CDR1 MNHEY, CDR2 SVGAGI.